This TCR beta chain was recovered during a study of T-cell reconstitution after alpha-beta-depleted transplantation in children. For TCRbeta, the library was prepared with unique molecular identifiers. TCRdb fed the PCR reads into MiXCR, producing one record per CDR3 protein. The sample consists of hundreds of thousands of distinct CDR3 sequences, less than 15% of them appearing once. This CDR3 spans 17 amino acids. Germline CDR1 is DFQATT and CDR2 is SNEGSKA (reference sequence). J lost 0 bases, V lost 6 bases, and 12 bases had no gene match. For this clonotype: Its cognate antigen is unknown.

Study-wide results and limits: It was reported that alpha-beta T cells came from several hundred expanded graft clones (about two months after transplant). T cells produced anew were the main source of T-cell counts and diversity one year after transplant. Several patients had high TCRbeta diversity at day 60; it came from surviving recipient T cells and thymic progenitors.

The sequenced sample was PBMCs, obtained before TCRalphabeta/CD19-depleted stem cell transplant. The chain combines TRBV20-1 with TRBJ2-2; 8 bases are a match to TRBD2. This clonotype was obtained from a girl aged 2 to 10 with congenital amegakaryocytic thrombocytopenia, due to receive a stem cell transplant. In DNA form, the CDR3 reads TGCAGTGCGCTACCCCGGGGGGGGACGACGAACACCGGGGAGCTGTTTTTT. Translated, it gives CSALPRGGTTNTGELFF.